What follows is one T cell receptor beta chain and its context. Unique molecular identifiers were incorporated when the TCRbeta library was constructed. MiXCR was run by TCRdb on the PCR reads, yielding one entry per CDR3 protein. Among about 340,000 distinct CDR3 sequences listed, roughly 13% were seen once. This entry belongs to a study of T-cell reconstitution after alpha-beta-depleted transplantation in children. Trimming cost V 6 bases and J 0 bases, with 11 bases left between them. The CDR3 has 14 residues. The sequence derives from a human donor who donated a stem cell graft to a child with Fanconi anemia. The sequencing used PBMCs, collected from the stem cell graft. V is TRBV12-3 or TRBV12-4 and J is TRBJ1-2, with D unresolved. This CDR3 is CASSLAEANYGYTF. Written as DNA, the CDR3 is TGTGCCAGCAGCCTGGCAGAGGCTAACTATGGCTACACCTTC.